This T cell receptor beta chain was identified in a study of a mutant IDH1 vaccine in newly diagnosed glioma. Study information: Patients received vaccination from 4-6 weeks after radiotherapy alone, or with temozolomide cycles. Study results and limitations: Shifts in the top peripheral T cell clonotypes seemed unrelated to pseudoprogression.

The CDR3 runs to 17 residues. CDR1 is SGHTA and CDR2 is FQGNSA in the germline V gene. V was pared by 5 bases and J by 2 bases, with 19 bases between. The time point here: week 35, safety follow-up. What each vaccine dose contained was 300 ug of mutant IDH1 20-mer peptide, accompanied by topical imiquimod. Scheduled for weeks 1, 3, 5, 7, 11, 15, 19 and 23, eight vaccinations were given to patients. Concerning this clone itself: Its antigen is as yet unknown.

Sequencing used immunoSEQ multiplex PCR; TCRdb keeps in-frame clones, though not all of them. The table has roughly 40,000 clones, 83% seen once. The chain combines TRBV7-2 with TRBJ1-3; D is perhaps TRBD1 (6 bases). The source is a woman aged 45-65 years with glioma. The starting material was PBMCs, obtained from a glioma patient whose treatment included an IDH1 peptide vaccine. The CDR3 nucleotides are TGTGCCAGCAGCCGGGGGGGCGGGGCGCAGACTGGAAACACCATATATTTT. This sequence encodes CASSRGGGAQTGNTIYF.